The 23 T cell receptor beta chains listed next were all sequenced from one sample in a study of cytomegalovirus exposure and HLA in healthy donors. PCR was performed using 60 Vbeta and 13 Jbeta primers. TCRdb keeps only in-frame clones here, not all; method: immunoSEQ multiplex PCR. This sample carries fewer than 150,000 clones, roughly 79% of them seen once, and the ten largest clones take less than 4%. Sequenced material: PBMCs. These receptors originate from a man aged 30 to 39 in good health and CMV-seronegative.

The V and J genes are TRBV6-5 and TRBJ2-3; a weak D match, TRBD1 (8 bases). The germline V gene has CDR1 MNHEY and CDR2 SVGAGI. Trimming shortened V by 7 bases and J by 4 bases, and 18 bases separated the two germline ends. This CDR3 is built from 15 residues. CDR3 DNA sequence: TGTGCCAGCACCTCGGACAGGGAGGGTGCAGATACGCAGTATTTT. Protein sequence: CASTSDREGADTQYF.

For the CDR3, the DNA is TGTGCCTGGAGACGTAGCGGGAGCCTCAATGAGCAGTTCTTC. Its translation: CAWRRSGSLNEQFF. The chain combines TRBV30 with TRBJ2-1; 9 bases align to TRBD2. The CDR3 extends over 14 amino acids. Trimming cost V 3 bases and J 6 bases; bases outside gene matches: 6. Germline V gene lookup returns CDR1 GTSNPN and CDR2 SVGIG (reference sequence).

The V and J genes are TRBV30 and TRBJ2-5; possibly TRBD1 for D (7 bases). Germline V lookup: CDR1 GTSNPN, CDR2 SVGIG (reference sequence). The CDR3 is 13 amino acids. V dropped 4 bases and J dropped 7 bases, with 16 bases sitting between them. The CDR3 bases are TGTGCCTGGAATGGCGGGGCAGGGGGGACCCAGTACTTC. The encoded protein is CAWNGGAGGTQYF.

The V gene is TRBV7-9, the J gene TRBJ2-7; D is ambiguous. In germline, CDR1 is SEHNR, CDR2 FQNEAQ (reference sequence). V was cut by 3 bases and J by 3 bases, with 12 bases left in between. The CDR3 totals 14 residues. CDR3 bases: TGTGCCAGCAGCTTCGGTTTTCTGAGCTACGAGCAGTACTTC. Protein: CASSFGFLSYEQYF.

This chain joins TRBV7-2 and TRBJ2-7; 8 nucleotides align to TRBD1. There are 16 residues in the CDR3. Per germline, CDR1 SGHTA and CDR2 FQGNSA. V shed 1 base and J 2 bases; nucleotides not matched to a gene: 7. CDR3 loop: CASSLGGTGLTYEQYF. In nucleotides, the CDR3 is TGTGCCAGCAGCTTAGGAGGGACAGGATTAACCTACGAGCAGTACTTC.

The rearrangement links TRBV7-9 to TRBJ1-3; D possibly corresponds to TRBD1 (5 bases). Trimming removed 2 bases at V and 3 bases at J, with 8 bases between. Germline V gene sequence: CDR1 SEHNR, CDR2 FQNEAQ (reference sequence). CDR3 length: 14 residues. The CDR3 DNA follows: TGTGCCAGCAGCTTACCGACAGTTGGAAACACCATATATTTT. Amino acids: CASSLPTVGNTIYF.

The J gene is TRBJ2-5, the V gene TRBV5-1, with 7 bases identical to TRBD1. The germline CDR1 and CDR2 sequences are SGHRS and YFSETQ. The V gene end was trimmed by 2 bases and the J gene end by 2 bases; junction bases not matched to a gene: 3. The CDR3 runs 14 residues. CDR3 coding DNA: TGCGCCAGCAGCTTAGGACAGGAGCAAGAGACCCAGTACTTC. Its translation is CASSLGQEQETQYF.

In this sample, this clone turned up once. J is TRBJ1-2 and V is TRBV15, with TRBD1 matching 9 bases. The V gene's germline CDR1 is LNHNV and CDR2 YYDKDF (reference sequence). CDR3 length: 17 residues. J lost 8 bases, V lost 0 bases, and 13 bases had no gene match. CDR3 sequence: CATSRDTLLQGAGGYTF. For the CDR3, the DNA is TGTGCCACCAGCAGAGATACCCTCCTACAGGGGGCGGGGGGCTACACCTTC.

The chain has TRBV7-2 and TRBJ2-7, with 8 positions matching TRBD1. Unmatched junction bases numbered 8, after V lost 6 bases and J lost 1 base. This CDR3 has 15 amino acids. CDR1 is SGHTA and CDR2 is FQGNSA in the germline V gene. The CDR3 region is CASSLRGPISYEQYF. CDR3 coding DNA: TGTGCCAGCAGTCTCAGGGGGCCTATTTCCTACGAGCAGTACTTC.

The chain has TRBV9 and TRBJ2-1; no firm D call. Germline-derived CDR1 and CDR2 are SGDLS and YYNGEE. The CDR3 extends over 12 amino acids. With 4 bases removed from V and 4 bases from J, the gap between germline ends came to 6 bases. The CDR3 sequence is CASSRQYNEQFF. CDR3 bases: TGTGCCAGCAGCCGCCAGTACAATGAGCAGTTCTTC. The complete variable domain, with remaining parts taken from reference TRBV9 and TRBJ2-1, reads DSGVTQTPKHLITATGQRVTLRCSPRSGDLSVYWYQQSLDQGLQFLIQYYNGEERAKGNILERFSAQQFPDLHSELNLSSLELGDSALYFCASSRQYNEQFFGPGTRLTVL.

This chain links TRBV6-5 with TRBJ1-1; 9 bases are shared with TRBD1. The CDR3 totals 12 residues. V lost 6 bases to trimming and J lost 8 bases; unmatched junction nucleotides: 4. Germline V gene data show CDR1 as MNHEY and CDR2 as SVGAGI. CDR3 sequence reads: CASSPDRGEAFF. The CDR3 DNA follows: TGTGCCAGCAGCCCGGACAGGGGCGAAGCTTTCTTT.

This clone was seen just once. The chain employs TRBV6-5 and TRBJ2-1; a possible D gene is TRBD2 (5 bases). The V end lost 0 bases, the J end lost 7 bases, and 10 bases lay between the germline ends. Germline CDR1 and CDR2: MNHEY and SVGAGI. The CDR3 contains 14 residues. The CDR3 loop reads CASSYSDGGNEQFF. CDR3 in DNA: TGTGCCAGCAGTTACTCGGACGGAGGAAATGAGCAGTTCTTC.

This chain joins TRBV5-1 and TRBJ2-5; 12 nucleotides agree with TRBD1. With 4 bases clipped from V and 0 bases from J, the junction kept 4 bases outside the gene matches. The CDR3 contains 16 residues. The V gene's germline CDR1 is SGHRS and CDR2 YFSETQ. The CDR3 DNA reads as TGCGCCAGCAGCCCGGGACAGGGGGCGTACCAAGAGACCCAGTACTTC. It specifies CASSPGQGAYQETQYF. The full variable domain, its missing parts supplied by reference TRBV5-1 and TRBJ2-5, is KAGVTQTPRYLIKTRGQQVTLSCSPISGHRSVSWYQQTPGQGLQFLFEYFSETQRNKGNFPGRFSGRQFSNSRSEMNVSTLELGDSALYLCASSPGQGAYQETQYFGPGTRLLVL.

V usage is TRBV9 and J usage is TRBJ2-1, with 7 bases aligning to TRBD2. The germline gives CDR1 SGDLS, CDR2 YYNGEE. The CDR3 has 14 residues. V shed 2 bases, J shed 4 bases, and the junction held 3 bases outside the gene matches. CDR3 coding DNA: TGTGCCAGCAGCGTGGGGGGGAGGTACAATGAGCAGTTCTTC. This gives the protein CASSVGGRYNEQFF.

The genes are TRBV9 and TRBJ2-7; D gene ambiguous. There are 17 residues in the CDR3. Trimming took off 0 bases at V and 0 bases at J, with 16 bases between the two ends. From germline, CDR1 is SGDLS and CDR2 YYNGEE. The CDR3 DNA reads as TGTGCCAGCAGCGTAGCCCCCTCTTATCGGAGCTCCTACGAGCAGTACTTC. As protein: CASSVAPSYRSSYEQYF.

V is TRBV7-9 and J is TRBJ1-4, with 7 positions matching TRBD1. V trimming: 5 bases; J trimming: 6 bases; junction bases outside the gene matches: 9. This CDR3 is built from 15 residues. Germline V CDR1 and CDR2: SEHNR, FQNEAQ (reference sequence). CDR3 loop: CASSTHGTAHEKLFF. The CDR3 DNA reads TGTGCCAGCAGCACCCACGGGACAGCCCATGAAAAACTGTTTTTT.

As regards this clone: Because it lacks the conserved phenylalanine or tryptophan at the end, this CDR3 is likely a read error. This chain joins TRBV6-5 and TRBJ1-5; tentative D call: TRBD1 (6 bases). The CDR3 extends over 14 amino acids. Germline-derived CDR1 and CDR2 are MNHEY and SVGAGI. The ends were cut back, 5 bases at V and 5 bases at J, with 13 bases in the middle. DNA of the CDR3: TGTGCCAGCAGTCGCCAACAGGGCGATCAGCCCCAGCATGTT. Amino acid sequence: CASSRQQGDQPQHV.

The chain couples TRBV7-6 to TRBJ2-1; D ambiguous. This CDR3 comprises 13 residues. Germline V gene sequence: CDR1 SGHVS, CDR2 FNYEAQ. V was trimmed by 5 bases and J by 5 bases, leaving 10 bases between them. CDR3 amino acids: CASSRTFDNEQFF. CDR3 bases: TGTGCCAGCAGCCGAACTTTTGACAATGAGCAGTTCTTC. The complete variable domain, with remaining parts taken from reference TRBV7-6 and TRBJ2-1, reads GAGVSQSPRYKVTKRGQDVALRCDPISGHVSLYWYRQALGQGPEFLTYFNYEAQQDKSGLPNDRFSAERPEGSISTLTIQRTEQRDSAMYRCASSRTFDNEQFFGPGTRLTVL.

V and J are TRBV6-6 and TRBJ2-4, with 13 nucleotides matching TRBD2. Germline values: CDR1 MNHNY, CDR2 SVGAGI (reference sequence). Trimming took 8 bases from V and 3 from J; bases not matched to a gene: 7. The CDR3 extends over 16 amino acids. This chain's CDR3 is CASGGGTSGVKNIQYF. DNA of the CDR3: TGTGCCAGCGGCGGGGGGACTAGCGGGGTCAAAAACATTCAGTACTTC.

V gene TRBV29-1 combines with J gene TRBJ2-7; D might be TRBD2 (5 bases). Trimming left V 7 bases short and J 1 base short, with 8 bases between. CDR1 is SQVTM and CDR2 is ANQGSEA in the germline V gene. The CDR3 totals 11 residues. The CDR3 spells CSGRESYEQYF. The CDR3 DNA follows: TGCAGCGGACGGGAATCCTACGAGCAGTACTTC.

This chain uses TRBV28 with TRBJ1-2; the match to TRBD1 covers 8 bases. CDR3 length: 13 residues. Germline-derived CDR1 and CDR2 are MDHEN and SYDVKM. Trimming removed 7 bases from V and 7 bases from J; junction bases left unmatched: 8. The DNA for the CDR3 is TGTGCCAGCAACCCGACAGGGGTTTCTGGCTACACCTTC. Translated, it gives CASNPTGVSGYTF.

V and J are TRBV19 and TRBJ2-5; 9 bases are a match to TRBD2. The length of the CDR3 is 15 residues. Unmatched junction bases numbered 7, after V lost 4 bases and J lost 4 bases. Germline CDR1 LNHDA, CDR2 SQIVND (reference sequence). The DNA of the CDR3 is TGTGCCAGTAGTACTATAGCGGGAGCCCCAGAGACCCAGTACTTC. This sequence encodes CASSTIAGAPETQYF. The entire variable domain, with the rest obtained from reference TRBV19 and TRBJ2-5, is as follows: DGGITQSPKYLFRKEGQNVTLSCEQNLNHDAMYWYRQDPGQGLRLIYYSQIVNDFQKGDIAEGYSVSREKKESFPLTVTSAQKNPTAFYLCASSTIAGAPETQYFGPGTRLLVL.

The chain employs TRBV28 and TRBJ2-7; D perhaps matches TRBD1 (6 bases). V lost 5 bases and J 2 bases, leaving 13 bases between the germline ends. From germline, CDR1 is MDHEN and CDR2 SYDVKM. The CDR3 has 14 residues. CDR3 in amino acids: CASSHHRETYEQYF. For the CDR3, the DNA is TGTGCCAGCAGTCACCACAGGGAGACCTACGAGCAGTACTTC.